A selection of T cell receptor beta chains follows, all from one sample in a study of T-cell memory formation after mild COVID-19. Using its own MiXCR run on the 5' RACE reads, TCRdb lists one record per CDR3 protein. The sample gives 550,000 to 700,000 distinct CDR3 sequences, approximately 15% of which show up once; about 8.6% is in the top ten. Specimen: PBMCs or a T cell subset sorted from them (not recorded which). The receptors derive from an adult woman who had mild COVID-19 (a few samples of this study predate the infection). Cell type and time point are not known. The CDR3 runs from the conserved cysteine through the conserved F or W. A D gene is named only where the DNA matches it firmly. Only some rows state a clone size, as once, few, many or a class for expanded clones.

V: TRBV10-3
J: TRBJ2-3
size: -
D: -
DNA: TGTGCCATCAGTGGAGGCGGGATCTACGTAGATACGCAGTATTTT
CDR3: CAISGGGIYVDTQYF

V: TRBV12-3/TRBV12-4
J: TRBJ2-1
size: -
D: -
DNA: TGTGCCAGCAGTGCCCTTATATGGGGGGGGGCGGACAATGAGCAGTTCTTC
CDR3: CASSALIWGGADNEQFF

V: TRBV6-1
J: TRBJ2-5
size: -
D: TRBD2
DNA: TGTGCCAGCAGAAGAACTAGCGGGGTACAAGAGACCCAGTACTTC
CDR3: CASRRTSGVQETQYF

V: TRBV15
J: TRBJ2-7
size: few
D: -
DNA: TGTGCCACCAGCAGTGGTGGAGGGGGGCTAACCTACGAGCAGTACTTC
CDR3: CATSSGGGGLTYEQYF

V: TRBV27
J: TRBJ2-5
size: few
D: TRBD2
DNA: TGTGCCAGCAGTCCCGGGACTAGCGGGTTCACCTCCCAAGAGACCCAGTACTTC
CDR3: CASSPGTSGFTSQETQYF

V: TRBV29-1
J: TRBJ2-7
size: -
D: TRBD2
DNA: TGCAGCGTTGAAGTGCGGGGGGGGAGCCACGAGCAGTACTTC
CDR3: CSVEVRGGSHEQYF

V: TRBV27
J: TRBJ1-5
size: once
D: -
DNA: TGTGCCAGCAGTGTACAGGGCGGCAATCAGCCCCAGCATTTT
CDR3: CASSVQGGNQPQHF

V: TRBV12-3/TRBV12-4
J: TRBJ2-5
size: -
D: -
DNA: TGTGCCAGCACCCCCGGGACGAAGACCCAGTACTTC
CDR3: CASTPGTKTQYF

V: TRBV29-1
J: TRBJ2-3
size: -
D: TRBD1
DNA: TGCAGCGTTGAAGCGGAGGTGGGACAGGGGACAGATACGCAGTATTTT
CDR3: CSVEAEVGQGTDTQYF

V: TRBV12-3/TRBV12-4
J: TRBJ1-1
size: -
D: TRBD1
DNA: TGTGCCAGCACTCCCGACAGGGGAACTGAAGCTTTCTTT
CDR3: CASTPDRGTEAFF

V: TRBV7-9
J: TRBJ1-2
size: -
D: -
DNA: TGTGCCAGCAGCGAAGACCCTTGGGGGGATGGCTACACCTTC
CDR3: CASSEDPWGDGYTF

V: TRBV24-1
J: TRBJ2-2
size: many
D: -
DNA: TGTGCCACCAGTGACTGGTCCCCCGGGGAGCTGTTTTTT
CDR3: CATSDWSPGELFF

V: TRBV20-1
J: TRBJ2-5
size: -
D: TRBD2
DNA: TGCAGTGCTAGAGATCCAGCGGGGAGACAAGAGACCCAGTACTTC
CDR3: CSARDPAGRQETQYF

V: TRBV24-1
J: TRBJ2-7
size: -
D: -
DNA: TGTGCCACCAGCGTGGTGACCTACGAGCAGTACTTC
CDR3: CATSVVTYEQYF

V: TRBV29-1
J: TRBJ2-1
size: many
D: TRBD2
DNA: TGCAGCGTTGGCCCGGGGGGCTACAATGAGCAGTTCTTC
CDR3: CSVGPGGYNEQFF

V: TRBV7-9
J: TRBJ2-3
size: -
D: -
DNA: TGTGCCAGCAGCTTAGTCATGACAGATACGCAGTATTTT
CDR3: CASSLVMTDTQYF

V: TRBV18
J: TRBJ1-2
size: -
D: -
DNA: TGTGCCAGCTCACCACGCCAGGGTGCAAACTATGGCTACACCTTC
CDR3: CASSPRQGANYGYTF

V: TRBV12-3/TRBV12-4
J: TRBJ2-3
size: -
D: -
DNA: TGTGCCAGCATCCAGGGGGATACGCAGTATTTT
CDR3: CASIQGDTQYF

V: TRBV9
J: TRBJ1-5
size: -
D: -
DNA: TGTGCCAGCAGCGTAGGACCGGGACGCAATCAGCCCCAGCATTTT
CDR3: CASSVGPGRNQPQHF

V: TRBV13
J: TRBJ2-7
size: -
D: -
DNA: TGTGCCAGCAGCTTTAACAAGGGGACTCCTAGCTCCTACGAGCAGTACTTC
CDR3: CASSFNKGTPSSYEQYF

V: TRBV12-3/TRBV12-4
J: TRBJ2-1
size: -
D: TRBD2
DNA: TGTGCCAGCGGACTAGCGGGAGGCGAGCAGTTCTTC
CDR3: CASGLAGGEQFF

V: TRBV11-3
J: TRBJ2-2
size: -
D: -
DNA: TGTGCCAGCAGCTCATATCCCCTAAGAACCGGGGAGCTGTTTTTT
CDR3: CASSSYPLRTGELFF

V: TRBV7-9
J: TRBJ2-7
size: few
D: -
DNA: TGTGCCAGCAGCTTATCGGGAATGCGGGACTGGATCTACGAGCAGTACTTC
CDR3: CASSLSGMRDWIYEQYF

V: TRBV6-1
J: TRBJ1-6
size: few
D: TRBD1
DNA: TGTGCCAGCACCGAACGGGGACAGGGTTCAAGTTCACCCCTCCACTTT
CDR3: CASTERGQGSSSPLHF

V: TRBV30
J: TRBJ2-7
size: -
D: -
DNA: TGTGCCTGGAGTCATGACAGGTGGCGCGAGCAGTACTTC
CDR3: CAWSHDRWREQYF

V: TRBV7-2
J: TRBJ2-3
size: -
D: -
DNA: TGTGCCAGCAGGCCACAGATTACCACAGATACGCAGTATTTT
CDR3: CASRPQITTDTQYF

V: TRBV28
J: TRBJ2-4
size: -
D: -
DNA: TGTGCCAGCAGTCCAAAGGTGTCAGCCAAAAACATTCAGTACTTC
CDR3: CASSPKVSAKNIQYF

V: TRBV9
J: TRBJ2-3
size: few
D: -
DNA: TGTGCCAGCAGCGCCATGGACTATCGCACAGATACGCAGTATTTT
CDR3: CASSAMDYRTDTQYF

V: TRBV7-9
J: TRBJ1-4
size: -
D: TRBD1
DNA: TGTGCCAGCAGCTTAACGCCGGTTCGGGACAGTAGACATGAAAAACTGTTTTTT
CDR3: CASSLTPVRDSRHEKLFF

V: TRBV29-1
J: TRBJ1-1
size: -
D: -
DNA: TGCAGCGTTGAAGTTAGTAACACTGAAGCTTTCTTT
CDR3: CSVEVSNTEAFF

V: TRBV9
J: TRBJ1-1
size: -
D: TRBD1
DNA: TGTGCCAGCAGCGTAGCGCGGGACAGGGTAAACACTGAAGCTTTCTTT
CDR3: CASSVARDRVNTEAFF

V: TRBV10-3
J: TRBJ2-5
size: -
D: -
DNA: TGTGCCATCAGTGATTCGGACTACCTCGAAGAGACCCAGTACTTC
CDR3: CAISDSDYLEETQYF